The following is a T cell receptor beta chain sequence with its context. This sample was included in a study of identical twins. The CDR3 is 14 residues long. Trimming took off 4 bases at V and 1 base at J, with 5 bases between the two ends. A single record per CDR3 protein comes from TCRdb applying MiXCR to the 5' RACE reads. The repertoire has about 720,000 distinct CDR3 sequences, approximately 18% of them found once; the top ten carry approximately 14%. These records were also assigned to another study, of T cells expressing NK-cell markers.

The origin of this receptor is a woman aged 18 to 35 in good health. J is TRBJ2-6 and V is TRBV12-3 or TRBV12-4, with D hard to call. Material for sequencing was PBMCs. This CDR3 is CASSSLSGANVLTF. In DNA form, the CDR3 reads TGTGCCAGCAGTTCCCTTTCTGGGGCCAACGTCCTGACTTTC.